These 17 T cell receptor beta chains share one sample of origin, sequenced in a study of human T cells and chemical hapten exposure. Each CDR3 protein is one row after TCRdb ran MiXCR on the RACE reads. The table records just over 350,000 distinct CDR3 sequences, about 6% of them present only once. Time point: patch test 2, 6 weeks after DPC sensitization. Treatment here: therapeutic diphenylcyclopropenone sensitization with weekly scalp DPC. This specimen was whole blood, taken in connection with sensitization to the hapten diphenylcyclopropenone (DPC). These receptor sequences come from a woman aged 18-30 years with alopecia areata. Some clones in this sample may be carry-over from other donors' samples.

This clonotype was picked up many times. CDR3 nucleotides: TGTGCCAGCAGTTACTACGGGGACCCCTACGAGCAGTACTTC. Translated: CASSYYGDPYEQYF. The J gene is TRBJ2-7, the V gene TRBV6-2 or TRBV6-3; D is perhaps TRBD1 or TRBD2 (5 bases each). The ends were cut back, 1 base at V and 2 bases at J, with 9 bases in the middle. The CDR3 has 14 residues. In germline, CDR1 is MNHEY, CDR2 SVGEGT.

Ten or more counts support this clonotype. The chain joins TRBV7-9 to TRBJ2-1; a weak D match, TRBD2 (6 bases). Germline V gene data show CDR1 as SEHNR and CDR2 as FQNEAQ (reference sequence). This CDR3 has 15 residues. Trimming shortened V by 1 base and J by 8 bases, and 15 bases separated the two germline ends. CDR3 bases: TGTGCCAGCAGCTTAGGTAGGACGGGGGACGATGAGCAGTTCTTC. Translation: CASSLGRTGDDEQFF. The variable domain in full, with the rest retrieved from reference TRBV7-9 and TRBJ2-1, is DTGVSQNPRHKITKRGQNVTFRCDPISEHNRLYWYRQTLGQGPEFLTYFQNEAQLEKSRLLSDRFSAERPKGSFSTLEIQRTEQGDSAMYLCASSLGRTGDDEQFFGPGTRLTVL.

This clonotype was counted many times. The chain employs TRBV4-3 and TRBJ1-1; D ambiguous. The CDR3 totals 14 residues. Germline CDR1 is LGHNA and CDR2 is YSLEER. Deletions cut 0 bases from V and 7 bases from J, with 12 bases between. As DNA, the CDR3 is TGCGCCAGCAGCCAAGATACTGTGACGGGTGAAGCTTTCTTT. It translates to CASSQDTVTGEAFF.

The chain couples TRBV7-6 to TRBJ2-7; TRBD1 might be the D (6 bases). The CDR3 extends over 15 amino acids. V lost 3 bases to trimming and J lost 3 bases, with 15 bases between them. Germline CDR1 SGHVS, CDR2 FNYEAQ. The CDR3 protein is CASSLVQGPNYEQYF. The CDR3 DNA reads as TGTGCCAGCAGCTTGGTTCAGGGGCCGAACTACGAGCAGTACTTC.

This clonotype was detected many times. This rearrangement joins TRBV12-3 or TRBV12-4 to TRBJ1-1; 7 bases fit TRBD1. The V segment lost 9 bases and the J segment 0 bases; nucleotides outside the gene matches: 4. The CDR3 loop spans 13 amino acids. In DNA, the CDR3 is TGTGCCAGTTTCAGGGGGATGAACACTGAAGCTTTCTTT. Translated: CASFRGMNTEAFF.

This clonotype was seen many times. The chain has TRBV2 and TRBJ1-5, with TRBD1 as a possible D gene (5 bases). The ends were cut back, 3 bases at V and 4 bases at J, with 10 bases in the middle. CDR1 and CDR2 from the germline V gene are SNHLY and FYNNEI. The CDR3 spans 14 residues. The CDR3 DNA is TGTGCCAGCAGTGATAGGCAGGGAAATCAGCCCCAGCATTTT. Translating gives CASSDRQGNQPQHF.

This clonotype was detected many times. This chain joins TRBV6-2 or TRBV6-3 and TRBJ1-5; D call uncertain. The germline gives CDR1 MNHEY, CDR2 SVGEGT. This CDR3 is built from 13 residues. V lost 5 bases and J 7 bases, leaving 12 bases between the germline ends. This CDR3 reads CASSPTTPQPQHF. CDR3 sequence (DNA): TGTGCCAGCAGTCCCACGACTCCACAGCCCCAGCATTTT.

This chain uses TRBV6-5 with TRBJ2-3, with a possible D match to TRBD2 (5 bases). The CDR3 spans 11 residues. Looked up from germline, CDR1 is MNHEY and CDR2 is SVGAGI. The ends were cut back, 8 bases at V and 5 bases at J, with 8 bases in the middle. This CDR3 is CASARGDTQYF. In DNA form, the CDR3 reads TGTGCCAGCGCCCGGGGAGATACGCAGTATTTT.

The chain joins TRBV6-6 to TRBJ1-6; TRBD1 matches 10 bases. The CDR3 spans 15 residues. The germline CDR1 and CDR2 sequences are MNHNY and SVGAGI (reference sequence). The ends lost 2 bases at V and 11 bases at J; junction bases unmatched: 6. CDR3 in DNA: TGTGCCAGCAGTTACGGGACAGGGGCCCTCGCACCCCTCCACTTT. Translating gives CASSYGTGALAPLHF.

DNA for the CDR3: TGCAGTGCTAGAGGGACTAGCGGGGGGGCCTACAATGAGCAGTTCTTC. Protein: CSARGTSGGAYNEQFF. V gene TRBV20-1 combines with J gene TRBJ2-1; TRBD2 matches 15 bases. The germline V gene has CDR1 DFQATT and CDR2 SNEGSKA (reference sequence). The J segment lost 2 bases and the V segment lost 1 base, leaving 0 bases of the junction unmatched. The CDR3 extends over 16 amino acids.

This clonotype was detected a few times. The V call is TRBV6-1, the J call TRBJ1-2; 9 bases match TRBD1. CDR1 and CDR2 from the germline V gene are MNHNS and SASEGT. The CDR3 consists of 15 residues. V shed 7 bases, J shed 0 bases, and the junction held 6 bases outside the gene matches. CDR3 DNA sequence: TGTGCCAGCAACCGGCGGGACAGGGCTAACTATGGCTACACCTTC. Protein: CASNRRDRANYGYTF.

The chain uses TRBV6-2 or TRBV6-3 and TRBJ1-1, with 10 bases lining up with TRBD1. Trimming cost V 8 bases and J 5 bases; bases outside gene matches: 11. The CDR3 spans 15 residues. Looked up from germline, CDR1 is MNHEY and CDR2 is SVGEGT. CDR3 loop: CASGVRTGGGTEAFF. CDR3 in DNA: TGTGCCAGCGGTGTACGGACAGGGGGAGGTACTGAAGCTTTCTTT.

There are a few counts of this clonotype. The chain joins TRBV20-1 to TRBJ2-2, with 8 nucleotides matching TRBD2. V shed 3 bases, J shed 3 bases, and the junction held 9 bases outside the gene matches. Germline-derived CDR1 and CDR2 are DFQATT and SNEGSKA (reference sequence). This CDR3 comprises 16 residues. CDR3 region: CSASASAGADTGELFF. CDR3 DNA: TGCAGTGCTAGCGCGTCAGCGGGGGCGGACACCGGGGAGCTGTTTTTT.

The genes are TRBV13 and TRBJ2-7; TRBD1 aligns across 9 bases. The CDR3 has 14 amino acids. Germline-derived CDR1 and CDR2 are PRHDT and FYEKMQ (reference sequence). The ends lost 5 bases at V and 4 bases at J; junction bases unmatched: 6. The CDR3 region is CASSPGTGRYEQYF. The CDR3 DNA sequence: TGTGCCAGCAGCCCCGGGACAGGGAGATACGAGCAGTACTTC.

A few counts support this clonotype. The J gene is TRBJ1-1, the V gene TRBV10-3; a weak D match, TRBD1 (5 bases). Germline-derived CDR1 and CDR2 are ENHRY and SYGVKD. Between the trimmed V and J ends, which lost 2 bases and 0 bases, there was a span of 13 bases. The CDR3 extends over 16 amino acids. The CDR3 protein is CAISERISGLNTEAFF. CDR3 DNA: TGTGCCATCAGTGAGCGGATTTCGGGGCTGAACACTGAAGCTTTCTTT.

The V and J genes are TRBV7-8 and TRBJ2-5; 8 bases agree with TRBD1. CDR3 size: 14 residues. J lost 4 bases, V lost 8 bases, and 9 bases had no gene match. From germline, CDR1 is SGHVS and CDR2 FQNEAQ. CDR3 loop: CASSFGQGVETQYF. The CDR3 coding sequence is TGTGCCAGCTCCTTTGGACAGGGAGTAGAGACCCAGTACTTC.

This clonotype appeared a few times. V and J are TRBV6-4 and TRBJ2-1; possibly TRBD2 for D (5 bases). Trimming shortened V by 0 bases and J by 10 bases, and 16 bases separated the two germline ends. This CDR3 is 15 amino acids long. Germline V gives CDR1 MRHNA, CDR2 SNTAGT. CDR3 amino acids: CASSDSSSLASEQFF. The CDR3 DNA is TGTGCCAGCAGTGACTCGAGCAGCCTTGCTAGCGAGCAGTTCTTC.